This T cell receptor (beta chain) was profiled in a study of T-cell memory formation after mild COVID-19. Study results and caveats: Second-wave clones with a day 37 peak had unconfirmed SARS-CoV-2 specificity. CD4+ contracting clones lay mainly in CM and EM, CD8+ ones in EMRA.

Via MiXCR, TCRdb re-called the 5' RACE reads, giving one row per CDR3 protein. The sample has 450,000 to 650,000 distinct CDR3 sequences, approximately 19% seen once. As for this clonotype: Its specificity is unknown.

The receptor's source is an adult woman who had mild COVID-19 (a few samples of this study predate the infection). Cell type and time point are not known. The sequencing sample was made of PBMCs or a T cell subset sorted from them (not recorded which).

CDR3 coding DNA: TGTGCCAGCAGCACCCGGGACAGGGCCTCCTACGAGCAGTACTTC. This encodes CASSTRDRASYEQYF. The chain is built from TRBV11-1 and TRBJ2-7, with 9 bases aligning to TRBD1. Germline V gene lookup returns CDR1 SGHAT and CDR2 FQDESV (reference sequence). This CDR3 spans 15 amino acids. Trimming cost V 5 bases and J 0 bases; bases outside gene matches: 5.